The rows below give T cell receptor beta chains drawn from one sample of a study of shared clonotypes between healthy human individuals. Here immunoSEQ multiplex PCR was the method, and the copy in TCRdb shows in-frame clones only, minus some. The profile shows around 990,000 clones, roughly 80% of them singletons. The sequenced sample consisted of memory CD4+ T cells from PBMCs. These receptors all come from a man younger than 30 in good health. Some clones in this sample may be carry-over from other donors' samples. CDR3s include the opening cysteine and the closing phenylalanine or tryptophan. A D gene is named only where the DNA matches it firmly. Clone sizes are given selectively: once, few, many, or a class where the clone is expanded.

TRBJ2-7	TRBD1	TRBV5-1	-	CASSPGQGSGEQYF	TGCGCCAGCAGCCCGGGACAGGGTTCTGGCGAGCAGTACTTC
TRBJ2-7	TRBD1	TRBV5-1	-	CASSWTGSYEQYF	TGCGCCAGCAGCTGGACAGGGTCTTACGAGCAGTACTTC
TRBJ1-4	-	TRBV7-8	-	CASSHQENEKLFF	TGTGCCAGCAGCCACCAGGAGAATGAAAAACTGTTTTTT
TRBJ1-3	TRBD1	TRBV25-1	-	CASSVTGAAGNTIYF	TGTGCCAGCAGCGTAACAGGGGCTGCTGGAAACACCATATATTTT
TRBJ2-7	-	TRBV28	-	CASSRGGGTYEQYF	TGTGCCAGCAGCCGGGGAGGGGGGACCTACGAGCAGTACTTC
TRBJ2-7	TRBD1	TRBV10-3	-	CAISEPLRGHEQYF	TGTGCCATCAGTGAACCCTTAAGGGGGCACGAGCAGTACTTC
TRBJ2-7	TRBD1	TRBV7-9	few	CASRRQGESYEQYF	TGTGCCAGCAGAAGACAGGGGGAATCCTACGAGCAGTACTTC
TRBJ2-2	TRBD1	TRBV5-1	-	CASSLLGQMNTGELFF	TGCGCCAGCAGCTTACTGGGACAGATGAACACCGGGGAGCTGTTTTTT
TRBJ2-7	-	TRBV2	-	CASSNELIYEQYF	TGTGCCAGCAGCAACGAACTAATCTACGAGCAGTACTTC
TRBJ1-4	-	TRBV9	-	CASSPNRAQRGEKLFF	TGTGCCAGCAGCCCCAACCGGGCCCAGAGGGGTGAAAAACTGTTTTTT
TRBJ2-1	TRBD2	TRBV7-8	-	CASSLSGMSNEQFF	TGTGCCAGCAGCTTAAGCGGGATGTCCAATGAGCAGTTCTTC
TRBJ1-3	-	TRBV6-6	-	CASSQHQQLSGNTIYF	TGTGCCAGCAGCCAACATCAACAACTCTCTGGAAACACCATATATTTT
TRBJ2-7	TRBD1	TRBV19	-	CASSAGDRGSYEQYF	TGTGCCAGTAGCGCCGGGGACAGGGGATCCTACGAGCAGTACTTC
TRBJ2-6	-	TRBV19	many	CASSTPQFSGANVLTF	TGTGCCAGTAGTACCCCACAGTTCTCTGGGGCCAACGTCCTGACTTTC
TRBJ2-3	-	TRBV29-1	-	CSVEQGSTDTQYF	TGCAGCGTTGAGCAGGGGAGCACAGATACGCAGTATTTT
TRBJ2-5	-	TRBV6-1	-	CASTRGFQETQYF	TGTGCCAGCACCCGGGGGTTCCAAGAGACCCAGTACTTC
TRBJ2-7	-	TRBV19	-	CASGMADSYEQYF	TGTGCCAGTGGCATGGCAGATTCCTACGAGCAGTACTTC
TRBJ2-7	-	TRBV7-2	-	CASSSGWYEQYF	TGTGCCAGCAGCTCGGGGTGGTACGAGCAGTACTTC
TRBJ2-7	TRBD2	TRBV2	-	CASRTGREYYEQYF	TGTGCCAGCAGGACGGGGAGGGAATACTACGAGCAGTACTTC
TRBJ1-2	-	TRBV6-5	few	CASGVGGGYGYTF	TGTGCCAGCGGGGTAGGAGGGGGCTATGGCTACACCTTC
TRBJ2-1	TRBD2	TRBV2	-	CASSAGTSGRDEQFF	TGTGCCAGCAGTGCCGGGACTAGCGGGAGAGATGAGCAGTTCTTC
TRBJ2-3	TRBD1	TRBV5-8	-	CASSFYRGSSDTQYF	TGTGCCAGCAGCTTTTACAGGGGTTCATCAGATACGCAGTATTTT